This TCR beta chain derives from a study of CD8+ T cells in alopecia areata. Study in general: A regimen of oral tofacitinib, 5 to 10 mg twice daily, was given to treated patients.

The study, taken as a whole, reports: Scalp sequencing captures resident alphabeta T cells of normal skin too. Lesional scalp displayed greater clonality than normal scalp, most notably in alopecia totalis/universalis.

Only a few counts were recorded for this clone. Its antigen remains unknown. Sequencing relied on a cDNA template that was reverse transcribed from extracted RNA. Assay used: immunoSEQ multiplex PCR; TCRdb lists only in-frame clones, some missing. The sample includes about 250,000 clones, about 68% seen only once; the top ten take 1% to 1.5%. In alopecia areata patients, both lesional scalp punch biopsies and peripheral blood were collected. This sample comprised CD4+ T cells sorted from blood, obtained at week 0. The TCR originated in a human donor with alopecia areata.

CDR3 in amino acids: CASSSRDGETEKLFF. CDR3 DNA: TGTGCCAGCAGCTCACGGGACGGCGAGACCGAAAAACTGTTTTTT. The chain carries TRBV11-1 and TRBJ1-4, with a weak D call TRBD1 (5 bases). V shed 4 bases and J shed 8 bases, with 17 bases lying between them. The V gene's germline CDR1 is SGHAT and CDR2 FQDESV (reference sequence). The CDR3 is made up of 15 amino acids.